Sequencing of this TCR beta chain was carried out in a study of response to subunit inactivated influenza vaccine. Germline V CDR1 and CDR2: SGHRS, YFSETQ. The length of the CDR3 is 14 residues. V was shortened by 4 bases and J by 3 bases, with 13 bases between the two germline ends. With regard to this clonotype: Its specificity is not known.

TCRdb re-derived calls from the RT-PCR reads in MiXCR, one entry per CDR3 protein. The top ten hold approximately 2% of the sample, which has fewer than 550,000 distinct CDR3 sequences, about 25% seen once. Study-wide results and limits: The authors suggested that few new T cells are recruited per seasonal influenza vaccination.

This receptor was obtained from a man aged 50 to 59 who received an inactivated influenza vaccine. This sample comprised CD4+ T cells sorted from PBMCs, obtained around 5 days after vaccination. The chain carries TRBV5-1 and TRBJ2-5; tentatively, D is TRBD2 (6 bases). CDR3 sequence: CASSMGGAEETQYF. Written as DNA, the CDR3 is TGCGCCAGCAGCATGGGGGGTGCAGAAGAGACCCAGTACTTC.